Listed here are 23 T cell receptor beta chains from one sample, sequenced in a study of patients and donors after allogeneic stem cell transplantation. TCRdb recomputed calls from the RT-PCR reads with MiXCR, one row per CDR3 protein. The data hold 87,000 or so distinct CDR3 sequences, with roughly 4.9% observed a single time. Source material: blood, either unsorted or a sorted T cell fraction (not recorded which). The receptors were sampled from a human donor who was either an allogeneic HSCT recipient or a stem cell or donor lymphocyte infusion donor (not recorded which). It is not recorded whose cells these are; they may come from a transplant donor.

The table lists this clonotype with many counts. CDR3 sequence (DNA): TGCGCCAGCAGCTTGTTTGGGGGGCGGGGCGCGAACACTGAAGCTTTCTTT. Encoded protein: CASSLFGGRGANTEAFF. V is TRBV5-1 and J is TRBJ1-1, with D tentatively TRBD1 (6 bases). V was clipped by 1 base and J by 1 base, with 17 bases between them. CDR1 and CDR2 from the germline V gene are SGHRS and YFSETQ. The length of the CDR3 is 17 residues. Filled out from reference TRBV5-1 and TRBJ1-1, the complete variable domain reads KAGVTQTPRYLIKTRGQQVTLSCSPISGHRSVSWYQQTPGQGLQFLFEYFSETQRNKGNFPGRFSGRQFSNSRSEMNVSTLELGDSALYLCASSLFGGRGANTEAFFGQGTRLTVV.

This clonotype was observed a few times. V and J are TRBV2 and TRBJ2-7; tentatively, D is TRBD2 (5 bases). V gave up 3 bases and J gave up 12 bases, with 12 bases separating them. Germline V gene data show CDR1 as SNHLY and CDR2 as FYNNEI. CDR3 length equals 11 residues. This chain's CDR3 is CASSDRTGRYF. CDR3 in DNA: TGTGCCAGCAGTGACCGGACTGGTCGGTACTTC.

This clonotype was recorded a few times. The chain recombines TRBV5-1 with TRBJ1-3; D possibly corresponds to TRBD1 (6 bases). V lost 4 bases, J lost 4 bases, and 12 bases lay in between. The CDR3 consists of 14 residues. The germline CDR1 and CDR2 sequences are SGHRS and YFSETQ. This CDR3 is CASSGGQPGNTIYF. CDR3 bases: TGCGCCAGCAGCGGGGGACAACCCGGAAACACCATATATTTT.

This clonotype has a count of ten or more. J is TRBJ2-2 and V is TRBV7-3; 8 bases line up with TRBD2. In germline, CDR1 is SGHTA, CDR2 FQGTGA. V trimming: 5 bases; J trimming: 6 bases; junction bases outside the gene matches: 5. This CDR3 comprises 14 residues. The CDR3 nucleotides are TGTGCCAGCAGCCCGGGGGGGGAGCCCGGGGAGCTGTTTTTT. It specifies CASSPGGEPGELFF.

The chain recombines TRBV5-1 with TRBJ2-1; D uncertain. The germline V gene encodes CDR1 SGHRS and CDR2 YFSETQ. The CDR3 extends over 13 amino acids. The V end lost 1 base, the J end lost 5 bases, and 7 bases lay between the germline ends. The CDR3 bases are TGCGCCAGCAGCTTGACTAATAACAATGAGCAGTTCTTC. It encodes CASSLTNNNEQFF.

Only a few counts were recorded for this clonotype. V is TRBV18 and J is TRBJ2-7; D gene unclear. V dropped 1 base and J dropped 6 bases, with 7 bases sitting between them. Germline V CDR1 and CDR2: KGHSH, LQKENI. The CDR3 is made up of 12 amino acids. CDR3 sequence reads: CASSPQMGEQYF. The CDR3 DNA is TGTGCCAGCTCACCACAAATGGGCGAGCAGTACTTC.

This clonotype was seen ten or more times. The chain uses TRBV20-1 and TRBJ2-1, with 10 bases aligning to TRBD2. This CDR3 has 13 amino acids. J lost 15 bases, V lost 3 bases, and 11 bases had no gene match. The germline V gene encodes CDR1 DFQATT and CDR2 SNEGSKA (reference sequence). The CDR3 here is CSASVGSGRAGFF. The CDR3 DNA follows: TGCAGTGCTAGTGTCGGAAGCGGGAGGGCTGGGTTCTTC.

This clonotype has a count of ten or more. This sequence joins TRBV28 and TRBJ1-2; D not certain. Germline V lookup: CDR1 MDHEN, CDR2 SYDVKM. Trimming shortened V by 6 bases and J by 1 base, and 6 bases separated the two germline ends. The CDR3 spans 12 residues. CDR3 region: CASREDNYGYTF. The CDR3 coding sequence is TGTGCCAGCAGGGAAGATAACTATGGCTACACCTTC.

This clonotype showed up many times. The chain couples TRBV20-1 to TRBJ2-7, with D perhaps TRBD1 (6 bases). The germline CDR1 and CDR2 sequences are DFQATT and SNEGSKA (reference sequence). The CDR3 spans 13 residues. With 3 bases removed from V and 0 bases from J, the gap between germline ends came to 9 bases. As DNA, the CDR3 is TGCAGTGCTAGCCGGGACACCTCCTACGAGCAGTACTTC. This gives the protein CSASRDTSYEQYF.

This clonotype was seen ten or more times. The chain's CDR3 is CASRDDRVAAEKLFF. CDR3 sequence (DNA): TGTGCCAGCAGGGATGACAGGGTGGCGGCTGAAAAACTGTTTTTT. The chain joins TRBV7-8 to TRBJ1-4; TRBD1 aligns across 7 bases. The V and J ends lost 6 bases and 7 bases, in that order; junction bases with no gene match: 11. CDR3 length equals 15 residues. Germline-derived CDR1 and CDR2 are SGHVS and FQNEAQ.

This clonotype was detected ten times or more. The V and J genes are TRBV24-1 and TRBJ1-1, with D uncertain. The CDR3 consists of 14 residues. Per the germline V gene, CDR1 is KGHDR and CDR2 is SFDVKD. V lost 7 bases to trimming and J lost 0 bases, with 11 bases between them. CDR3 coding DNA: TGTGCCACCAGGAGCAACCTGATGAACACTGAAGCTTTCTTT. Amino acids: CATRSNLMNTEAFF.

This clonotype was seen at least ten times. The V call is TRBV20-1, the J call TRBJ2-7, with 10 positions matching TRBD1. V lost 4 bases to trimming and J lost 0 bases; unmatched junction nucleotides: 9. The V gene's germline CDR1 is DFQATT and CDR2 SNEGSKA (reference sequence). The CDR3 extends over 16 amino acids. The DNA for the CDR3 is TGCAGTGCTACCCGGGACAGGGGTTCGAGCTCCTACGAGCAGTACTTC. Translating gives CSATRDRGSSSYEQYF.

CDR3 sequence: CASSQTSGTVETQYF. CDR3 bases: TGTGCCAGCAGCCAAACTAGCGGGACTGTAGAGACCCAGTACTTC. This chain uses TRBV3-1 with TRBJ2-5; 10 bases line up with TRBD2. This CDR3 region has 15 residues. From germline, CDR1 is LGHDT and CDR2 YNNKEL (reference sequence). Trimming removed 2 bases from V and 4 bases from J; junction bases left unmatched: 4.

V and J are TRBV7-8 and TRBJ1-1, with TRBD1 as a possible D gene (5 bases). The CDR3 runs 12 residues. Trimming pared 3 bases from V and 6 bases from J, leaving 8 bases between. Germline V gives CDR1 SGHVS, CDR2 FQNEAQ. Written as DNA, the CDR3 is TGTGCCAGCAGCTTCTCCAGGGCTGAAGCTTTCTTT. It yields the protein CASSFSRAEAFF.

In its sample, this clonotype was seen many times. The CDR3 DNA follows: TGCAGCGTCAGACCCACCGGGAATGAGCAGTTCTTC. Its protein product is CSVRPTGNEQFF. V usage is TRBV29-1 and J usage is TRBJ2-1; D gene ambiguous. The CDR3 is 12 residues long. Trimming shortened V by 6 bases and J by 7 bases, and 13 bases separated the two germline ends. The germline gives CDR1 SQVTM, CDR2 ANQGSEA.

Many counts were recorded for this clonotype. The CDR3 sequence is CASSGGRSGAFF. The CDR3 region has the DNA TGTGCCAGCAGCGGGGGCAGGTCAGGAGCTTTCTTT. The V and J genes are TRBV6-5 and TRBJ1-1; D is possibly TRBD1 (6 bases). Per the germline V gene, CDR1 is MNHEY and CDR2 is SVGAGI. The CDR3 covers 12 residues. V gave up 6 bases and J gave up 10 bases, with 15 bases separating them.

This clonotype was seen many times. J is TRBJ1-5 and V is TRBV14; TRBD1 matches at 9 bases. V dropped 3 bases and J dropped 2; count of bases not matched to a gene: 23. Germline CDR1 and CDR2: SGHDN and FVKESK. CDR3 length: 22 amino acids. The CDR3 protein is CASSHSREVGQGIIRGNQPQHF. CDR3 coding DNA: TGTGCCAGCAGCCACAGTCGGGAGGTGGGACAGGGTATTATTCGGGGCAATCAGCCCCAGCATTTT.

This clonotype has ten or more counts. The chain combines TRBV19 with TRBJ2-1, with no clear D. The V end was cut by 1 base, the J end by 11 bases, with 9 bases between. CDR1 is LNHDA, CDR2 SQIVND, per germline (reference sequence). The CDR3 covers 12 residues. DNA of the CDR3: TGTGCCAGTAGTATAGTGGGCACAAAGCAGTTCTTC. Its translation: CASSIVGTKQFF. The complete variable domain, with remaining parts taken from reference TRBV19 and TRBJ2-1, reads DGGITQSPKYLFRKEGQNVTLSCEQNLNHDAMYWYRQDPGQGLRLIYYSQIVNDFQKGDIAEGYSVSREKKESFPLTVTSAQKNPTAFYLCASSIVGTKQFFGPGTRLTVL.

This clonotype came up many times. This rearrangement joins TRBV7-2 to TRBJ2-5, with D possibly TRBD1 on 6 matching bases. The ends were cut back, 1 base at V and 5 bases at J, with 14 bases in the middle. Germline V lookup: CDR1 SGHTA, CDR2 FQGNSA. CDR3 length equals 15 residues. The CDR3 loop reads CASSLGTALQETQYF. The CDR3 coding sequence is TGTGCCAGCAGCTTAGGGACAGCCCTACAGGAGACCCAGTACTTC.

This clonotype was picked up many times. V usage is TRBV12-3 or TRBV12-4 and J usage is TRBJ2-3; 11 bases agree with TRBD2. CDR3 size: 16 residues. The ends lost 6 bases at V and 2 bases at J; junction bases unmatched: 7. The CDR3: CASRAVGLADTDTQYF. The CDR3, as DNA: TGTGCCAGCAGGGCAGTGGGACTAGCGGACACAGATACGCAGTATTTT.

This clonotype was seen at least ten times. This sequence joins TRBV20-1 and TRBJ1-5, with 11 bases that match TRBD1. The CDR3 is 16 residues long. The germline CDR1 and CDR2 sequences are DFQATT and SNEGSKA (reference sequence). V gave up 4 bases and J gave up 6 bases; unmatched junction bases: 11. CDR3 loop: CSATPVGQGAVQPQHF. The CDR3 coding sequence is TGCAGTGCTACTCCGGTAGGACAGGGGGCCGTTCAGCCCCAGCATTTT.

This clonotype was detected ten times or more. The chain couples TRBV5-4 to TRBJ1-2; D is unclear. The CDR3 sequence is 17 residues long. The V gene's germline CDR1 is SGHNT and CDR2 YYREEE (reference sequence). The germline V and J ends were trimmed by 1 base and 0 bases, with 16 bases remaining between them. CDR3 protein: CASSLIGRSEANYGYTF. The CDR3 bases are TGTGCCAGCAGCTTGATAGGAAGGTCCGAAGCTAACTATGGCTACACCTTC.

The chain uses TRBV5-4 and TRBJ2-3, with 7 bases fitting TRBD2. The germline gives CDR1 SGHNT, CDR2 YYREEE (reference sequence). The CDR3 has 14 amino acids. The V segment lost 0 bases and the J segment 7 bases; nucleotides outside the gene matches: 5. CDR3 sequence (DNA): TGTGCCAGCAGCTTGGAAGGGACTATGAATACGCAGTATTTT. Its protein product is CASSLEGTMNTQYF.